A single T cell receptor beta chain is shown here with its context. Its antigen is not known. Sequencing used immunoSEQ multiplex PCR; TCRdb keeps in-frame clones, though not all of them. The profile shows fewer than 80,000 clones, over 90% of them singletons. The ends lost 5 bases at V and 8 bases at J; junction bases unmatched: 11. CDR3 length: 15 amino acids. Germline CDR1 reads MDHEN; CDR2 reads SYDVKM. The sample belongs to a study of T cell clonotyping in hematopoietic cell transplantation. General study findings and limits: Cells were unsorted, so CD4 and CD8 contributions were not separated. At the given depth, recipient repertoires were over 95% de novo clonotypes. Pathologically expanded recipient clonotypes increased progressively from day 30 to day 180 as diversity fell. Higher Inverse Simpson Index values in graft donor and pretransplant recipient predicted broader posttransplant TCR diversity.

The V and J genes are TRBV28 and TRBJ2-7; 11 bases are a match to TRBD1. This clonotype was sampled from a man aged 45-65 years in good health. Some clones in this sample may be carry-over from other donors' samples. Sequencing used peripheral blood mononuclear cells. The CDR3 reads CASSPQRTGGAKQYF. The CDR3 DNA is TGTGCCAGCAGTCCTCAAAGGACAGGGGGCGCGAAGCAGTACTTC. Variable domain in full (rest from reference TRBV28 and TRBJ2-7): DVKVTQSSRYLVKRTGEKVFLECVQDMDHENMFWYRQDPGLGLRLIYFSYDVKMKEKGDIPEGYSVSREKKERFSLILESASTNQTSMYLCASSPQRTGGAKQYFGPGTRLTVT.